This T cell receptor beta chain was obtained from a study of human T cells and chemical hapten exposure. Individual cDNA molecules in this library carried unique molecular identifiers. Original data processing: Sample TCR counts, which ranged from roughly 20,000 to 690,600, had a median of roughly 96,000. One entry per CDR3 protein, called by TCRdb with MiXCR from the RACE reads. The authors' filters were not applied to this entry. The table shows approximately 84,000 distinct CDR3 sequences, with about 9% occurring only once. Study-wide results and limits: Among TCRs, those above 1 in 1000 frequency were unaffected by DPC sensitization.

Described time point: healthy volunteer bleed at 6 weeks. Unfractionated whole blood yielded total RNA. Notes on this clonotype: Its antigen is not known.

The trim removed 7 bases at V and 1 base at J, leaving 19 bases unmatched. CDR3 length equals 19 residues. Looked up from germline, CDR1 is LNHDA and CDR2 is SQIVND (reference sequence). What was sequenced was whole blood. This chain joins TRBV19 and TRBJ2-5, with TRBD1 identical over 9 bases. This TCR was recovered from a male donor in good health. Some clones in this sample may be carry-over from other donors' samples. The DNA of the CDR3 is TGTGCCAGTAAAGACGTGGGACAGGGCGGCCTGGGGCCCCAAGAGACCCAGTACTTC. Protein: CASKDVGQGGLGPQETQYF.